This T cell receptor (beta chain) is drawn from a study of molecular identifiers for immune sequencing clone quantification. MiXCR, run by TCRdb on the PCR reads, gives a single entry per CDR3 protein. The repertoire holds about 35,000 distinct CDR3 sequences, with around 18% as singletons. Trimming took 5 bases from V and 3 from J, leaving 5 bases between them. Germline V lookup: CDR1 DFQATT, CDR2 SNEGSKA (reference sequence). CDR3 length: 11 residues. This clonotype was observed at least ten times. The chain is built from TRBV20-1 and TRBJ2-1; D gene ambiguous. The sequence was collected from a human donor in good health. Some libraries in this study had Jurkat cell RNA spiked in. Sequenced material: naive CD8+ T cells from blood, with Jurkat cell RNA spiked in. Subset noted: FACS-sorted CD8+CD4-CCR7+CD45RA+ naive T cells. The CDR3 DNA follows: TGCAGTGCTGACCACTACAATGAGCAGTTCTTC. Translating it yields CSADHYNEQFF.